A selection of T cell receptor beta chains follows, all from one sample in a study of cytomegalovirus exposure and HLA in healthy donors. Sequenced by immunoSEQ multiplex PCR; TCRdb stores in-frame clones only, minus some. The repertoire holds 120,000 to 150,000 clones, with around 85% as singletons. The sequenced material came from PBMCs. The receptors originated from a female donor in good health and CMV-seronegative. The CDR3 runs from the conserved cysteine through the conserved F or W. A D gene is named only where the DNA matches it firmly. Rows may omit the clone size; those that give it use once, few, many or a size class.

TRBJ2-2 NA TRBV9 NA TGTGCCAGCAGCGTAGCCGAGGGAGTGGACACCGGGGAGCTGTTTTTT CASSVAEGVDTGELFF
TRBJ1-2 NA TRBV5-6 NA TGTGCCAGCAGCCTCCCGGGAGGGGGGCCAAGCTATGGCTACACCTTC CASSLPGGGPSYGYTF
TRBJ1-2 NA TRBV4-1 NA TGCGCCAGCAGCCAAGGGGCAGCTAACTATGGCTACACCTTC CASSQGAANYGYTF
TRBJ2-7 NA TRBV11-2 TRBD1 TGTGCCAGCTCCCGGGACAGATCCTACGAGCAGTACTTC CASSRDRSYEQYF
TRBJ2-7 once TRBV9 TRBD2 TGTGCCAGCAGCGTAGCGGCGGGAGGAGAGGGCGAGCAGTACTTC CASSVAAGGEGEQYF
TRBJ2-5 NA TRBV5-5 NA TGTGCCAGCAGCTTCAGGACAGCTCAAGAGACCCAGTACTTC CASSFRTAQETQYF
TRBJ2-7 NA TRBV5-1 TRBD1 TGCGCCAGCAGCCCATATGACAGGGAATCCAACTACGAGCAGTACTTC CASSPYDRESNYEQYF
TRBJ2-1 NA TRBV11-2 TRBD1 TGTGCCAGCAGCTTAGGGGACAGGAACTACAATGAGCAGTTCTTC CASSLGDRNYNEQFF
TRBJ2-7 NA TRBV11-2 TRBD1 TGTGCCAGCAGCTTATGGGGACAGGGGAGGAACGAGCAGTACTTC CASSLWGQGRNEQYF
TRBJ2-3 NA TRBV29-1 TRBD1 TGCAACGTTTTAGGGACAGACGATAGCACAGATACGCAGTATTTT CNVLGTDDSTDTQYF
TRBJ2-2 NA TRBV6-1 TRBD1 TGTGCCAGCAGGAGAGGACAGGGGAACACCGGGGAGCTGTTTTTT CASRRGQGNTGELFF
TRBJ1-2 NA TRBV10-3 NA TGTGCCATCCGTCCGTCTGAGAACTATGGCTACACCTTC CAIRPSENYGYTF
TRBJ1-4 NA TRBV28 NA TGTGCCAGCAGTCTGGCTCTGGGCCTTAATGAAAAACTGTTTTTT CASSLALGLNEKLFF
TRBJ2-7 NA TRBV7-9 TRBD2 TGTGCCAGCAGCACCAGACTAGCGGGAGGGCCGACCGAGCAGTACTTC CASSTRLAGGPTEQYF
TRBJ1-1 NA TRBV30 TRBD1 TGTGCCTGGGGTACCGGGACAGGGACTGAAGCTTTCTTT CAWGTGTGTEAFF
TRBJ2-6 NA TRBV5-6 NA TGTGCCAGCAGCTTGCGGGGTACTGGGGCCAACGTCCTGACTTTC CASSLRGTGANVLTF
TRBJ2-5 NA TRBV28 NA TGTGCCAGCAGTTTAGTAGGCAGGGCGGAGACCCAGTACTTC CASSLVGRAETQYF
TRBJ2-3 NA TRBV28 NA TGTGCCAGCAGTGCCTCCGGGACTAGCACAGATACGCAGTATTTT CASSASGTSTDTQYF
TRBJ2-1 NA TRBV27 NA TGTGCCAGCAGTTCTTACCCGGGGGTTCTTGAGCAGTTCTTC CASSSYPGVLEQFF
TRBJ2-5 NA TRBV7-2 TRBD1 TGTGCCAGCGGTCGACAGGGTAGGCAAGAGACCCAGTACTTC CASGRQGRQETQYF
TRBJ2-7 NA TRBV27 TRBD1 TGTGCCAGCAGGGGGGACAGATCTTACGAGCAGTACTTC CASRGDRSYEQYF
TRBJ2-7 NA TRBV18 TRBD2 TGTGCCAGCTCACCTAGCGGGAGCTACGAGCAGTACTTC CASSPSGSYEQYF
TRBJ2-5 NA TRBV15 NA TGTGCCACCAGCAGAGATGGGCAGCAAGAGACCCAGTACTTC CATSRDGQQETQYF
TRBJ1-1 few TRBV29-1 TRBD1 TGCAGCGCCAGGGGACAGGGGGCAGAGGAAGCTTTCTTT CSARGQGAEEAFF
TRBJ2-2 few TRBV7-9 TRBD1 TGTGCCAGCAGCCCCGGGACAGCGAACACCGGGGAGCTGTTTTTT CASSPGTANTGELFF
TRBJ1-2 NA TRBV28 NA TGTGCCAGCAGCTTCAGGGTTAACTATGGCTACACCTTC CASSFRVNYGYTF
TRBJ2-7 NA TRBV6-5 TRBD2 TGTGCCAGCAGGGGGACTAGCGGCCCCTACGAGCAGTACTTC CASRGTSGPYEQYF
TRBJ1-2 NA TRBV6-5 TRBD1 TGTGCCAGCAGTTACTCGTCAGGGGGAGGCTACACCTTC CASSYSSGGGYTF
TRBJ1-3 NA TRBV6-1 NA TGTGCCAGCACCCCCGAGAGGTTTTTAGGAAACACCATATATTTT CASTPERFLGNTIYF